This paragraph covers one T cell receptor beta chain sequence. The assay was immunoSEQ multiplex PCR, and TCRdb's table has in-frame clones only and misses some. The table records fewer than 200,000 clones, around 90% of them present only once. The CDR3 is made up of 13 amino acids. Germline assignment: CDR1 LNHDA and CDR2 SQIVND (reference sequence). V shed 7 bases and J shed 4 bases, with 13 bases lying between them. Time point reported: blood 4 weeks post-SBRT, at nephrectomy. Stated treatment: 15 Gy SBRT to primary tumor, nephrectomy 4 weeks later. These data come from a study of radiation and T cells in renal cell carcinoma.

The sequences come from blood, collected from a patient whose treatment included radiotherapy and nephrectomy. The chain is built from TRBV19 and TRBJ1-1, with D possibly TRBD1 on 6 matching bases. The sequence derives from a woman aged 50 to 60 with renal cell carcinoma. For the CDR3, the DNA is TGTGCCAGTACCTGGACAGAAGGCACTGAAGCTTTCTTT. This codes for CASTWTEGTEAFF. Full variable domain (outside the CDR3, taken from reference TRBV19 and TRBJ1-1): DGGITQSPKYLFRKEGQNVTLSCEQNLNHDAMYWYRQDPGQGLRLIYYSQIVNDFQKGDIAEGYSVSREKKESFPLTVTSAQKNPTAFYLCASTWTEGTEAFFGQGTRLTVV.